This T cell receptor (beta chain) was profiled in a study of regulatory T cells in long-lasting Graves disease. Turning to this clonotype: A far larger clone is one nucleotide away, so this likely arose from a read error.

Time point described: persistent/refractory GD, antithyroid drugs over 5 years with positive TRAb. There was RNA extracted from PBMCs, and the TCR library was made from it. Guidelines of the American Thyroid Association were used to diagnose Graves' disease. To make TCR beta libraries, researchers used iRepertoire HTBI primers and Arm-PCR of CDR3 regions. Using its own MiXCR run on the multiplex PCR reads, TCRdb lists one record per CDR3 protein. The sample yields under 500,000 distinct CDR3 sequences, more than 20% seen once. The TCR comes from a female donor with Graves disease. Source: peripheral blood mononuclear cells (PBMCs), taken when the disease was refractory, from a patient treated with antithyroid drugs.

The CDR3 loop is CASSPPDRAGTGELFF. The CDR3 region has the DNA TGTGCCAGCTCACCACCCGACAGGGCTGGGACCGGGGAGCTGTTTTTT. This chain joins TRBV7-8 and TRBJ2-2, with TRBD1 matching over 7 bases. V shed 8 bases and J 5 bases; nucleotides not matched to a gene: 14. Germline CDR1 SGHVS, CDR2 FQNEAQ. The CDR3 consists of 16 residues.